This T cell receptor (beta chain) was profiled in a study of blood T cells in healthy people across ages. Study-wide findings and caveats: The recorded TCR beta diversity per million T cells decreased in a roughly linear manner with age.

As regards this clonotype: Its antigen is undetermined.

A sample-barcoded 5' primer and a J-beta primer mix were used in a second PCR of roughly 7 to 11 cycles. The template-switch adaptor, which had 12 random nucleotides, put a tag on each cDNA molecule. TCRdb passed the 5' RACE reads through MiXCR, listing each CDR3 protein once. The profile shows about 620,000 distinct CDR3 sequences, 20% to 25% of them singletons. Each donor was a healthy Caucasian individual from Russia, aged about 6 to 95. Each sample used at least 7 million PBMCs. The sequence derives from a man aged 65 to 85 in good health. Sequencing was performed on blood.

CDR3 in DNA: TGTGCCAGCAGCCACGGGACTAGCGGATCACCCTACGAGCAGTACTTC. Translating it yields CASSHGTSGSPYEQYF. The chain uses TRBV7-9 and TRBJ2-5; 11 positions agree with TRBD2. The DNA end is more similar to TRBJ2-7, so the J call may be wrong. This CDR3 is built from 16 residues. Germline CDR1 is SEHNR and CDR2 is FQNEAQ (reference sequence).